The 18 T cell receptor beta chains reported below all come from one sample, sequenced in a study of blood T cell repertoires in COVID-19. Produced via immunoSEQ multiplex PCR; TCRdb's table is partial and in-frame only. The sample holds about 92,000 clones, 55% to 80% seen once. Sequencing used peripheral blood. These receptor sequences come from an older woman in a cohort sampled during active or convalescent COVID-19.

This clone was observed a few times. V is TRBV19 and J is TRBJ1-5; 10 positions agree with TRBD1. Trimming at V came to 5 bases and at J to 2 bases, leaving 3 bases not matched to a gene. The CDR3 is made up of 15 amino acids. The germline CDR1 and CDR2 sequences are LNHDA and SQIVND (reference sequence). The CDR3 region has the DNA TGTGCCAGTAGTGTCGGGACAGGGGGCAATCAGCCCCAGCATTTT. This sequence encodes CASSVGTGGNQPQHF.

This clone turned up a few times. This chain joins TRBV12-5 and TRBJ2-2, with 11 bases identical to TRBD2. The CDR3 has 17 amino acids. Germline assignment: CDR1 LGHNT and CDR2 FRNRAP. The V segment lost 4 bases and the J segment 2 bases; nucleotides outside the gene matches: 6. CDR3 coding DNA: TGTGCTAGTGGTTCGCCTAGCGGGGGGACAAACACCGGGGAGCTGTTTTTT. The encoded protein is CASGSPSGGTNTGELFF. The full variable domain, its missing parts supplied by reference TRBV12-5 and TRBJ2-2, is DARVTQTPRHKVTEMGQEVTMRCQPILGHNTVFWYRQTMMQGLELLAYFRNRAPLDDSGMPKDRFSAEMPDATLATLKIQPSEPRDSAVYFCASGSPSGGTNTGELFFGEGSRLTVL.

CDR3 loop: CASIPRSAGTEYGTQYF. For the CDR3, the DNA is TGTGCCAGCATCCCAAGGTCCGCCGGGACAGAGTACGGGACCCAGTACTTC. The rearrangement uses TRBV7-2 and TRBJ2-5, with TRBD1 matching 7 bases. The germline gives CDR1 SGHTA, CDR2 FQGNSA. V lost 7 bases and J lost 7; bases outside the gene matches: 21. This CDR3 region has 17 residues.

The V call is TRBV6-2 or TRBV6-3, the J call TRBJ2-7; D gene unclear. CDR1 and CDR2 (germline): MNHEY, SVGEGT. Deletions cut 2 bases from V and 4 bases from J, with 9 bases between. The CDR3 loop spans 13 amino acids. This chain's CDR3 is CASSYLNYYEQYF. The CDR3, as DNA: TGTGCCAGCAGTTACCTGAACTATTACGAGCAGTACTTC.

The chain uses TRBV7-3 and TRBJ2-1; 9 bases match TRBD2. From germline, CDR1 is SGHTA and CDR2 FQGTGA. Germline trimming cut 2 bases from V and 4 bases from J; bases unmatched to any gene: 3. The CDR3 runs to 15 residues. This chain's CDR3 is CASSLSSGDYNEQFF. The CDR3, as DNA: TGTGCCAGCAGCTTATCTAGCGGGGATTACAATGAGCAGTTCTTC.

The chain joins TRBV10-3 to TRBJ1-4, with a tentative D call TRBD1 (5 bases). Trimming stripped 7 bases from V and 4 bases from J, with 10 bases between. Germline-derived CDR1 and CDR2 are ENHRY and SYGVKD. The CDR3 runs to 13 residues. Here the CDR3 reads CAIKPGGNEKLFF. CDR3 DNA: TGTGCCATCAAGCCGGGGGGTAATGAAAAACTGTTTTTT.

The rearrangement links TRBV7-9 to TRBJ2-2; 7 nucleotides agree with TRBD1. V shed 0 bases and J 4 bases; nucleotides not matched to a gene: 2. The CDR3 runs 15 residues. CDR1 is SEHNR and CDR2 is FQNEAQ in the germline V gene (reference sequence). CDR3 bases: TGTGCCAGCAGCTTAGCGACAGGGCCCACCGGGGAGCTGTTTTTT. Its protein is CASSLATGPTGELFF. The full variable domain, completed using reference TRBV7-9 and TRBJ2-2, is DTGVSQNPRHKITKRGQNVTFRCDPISEHNRLYWYRQTLGQGPEFLTYFQNEAQLEKSRLLSDRFSAERPKGSFSTLEIQRTEQGDSAMYLCASSLATGPTGELFFGEGSRLTVL.

The chain employs TRBV6-5 and TRBJ1-6, with a tentative D call TRBD1 (5 bases). The CDR3 is made up of 14 amino acids. Germline CDR1 MNHEY, CDR2 SVGAGI. V was shortened by 5 bases and J by 14 bases, with 19 bases between the two germline ends. DNA of the CDR3: TGTGCCAGCAGTACCCAGGGCGCGGCTTTATCCCTCCACTTT. Encoded protein: CASSTQGAALSLHF.

This clone was recorded a few times. This sequence joins TRBV6-2 or TRBV6-3 and TRBJ2-5; no clear D gene. V was pared by 5 bases and J by 5 bases, with 15 bases between. Germline assignment: CDR1 MNHEY and CDR2 SVGEGT. The CDR3 runs to 14 residues. In DNA form, the CDR3 reads TGTGCCAGCAGTGTTCTCAGTGGCTGGGAGACCCAGTACTTC. Amino acid sequence: CASSVLSGWETQYF.

The chain carries TRBV6-5 and TRBJ2-2; the D gene is possibly TRBD1 (6 bases). The V and J ends lost 4 bases and 4 bases respectively, with 13 bases between them. The CDR3 has 15 residues. Per germline, CDR1 MNHEY and CDR2 SVGAGI. CDR3 residues: CASSLAGVSTGELFF. Written as DNA, the CDR3 is TGTGCCAGCAGTTTAGCAGGGGTTAGCACCGGGGAGCTGTTTTTT.

The chain combines TRBV5-1 with TRBJ1-2, with 8 bases fitting TRBD1. CDR3 length equals 14 residues. The germline CDR1 and CDR2 sequences are SGHRS and YFSETQ. With 4 bases clipped from V and 2 bases from J, the junction kept 4 bases outside the gene matches. Written as DNA, the CDR3 is TGCGCCAGCAGCCCGGGACAGGCAAACTATGGCTACACCTTC. This gives the protein CASSPGQANYGYTF.

The chain carries TRBV2 and TRBJ1-1; D perhaps matches TRBD1 (6 bases). Trimming shortened V by 6 bases and J by 1 base, and 9 bases separated the two germline ends. The CDR3 consists of 13 residues. Germline V lookup: CDR1 SNHLY, CDR2 FYNNEI. CDR3 nucleotide sequence: TGTGCCAGCAGCACGGACAGGAACACTGAAGCTTTCTTT. As protein: CASSTDRNTEAFF.

The rearrangement joins TRBV2 to TRBJ2-3; 9 bases align to TRBD2. The V gene end was trimmed by 7 bases and the J gene end by 0 bases; junction bases not matched to a gene: 5. Germline V CDR1 and CDR2: SNHLY, FYNNEI. This CDR3 is built from 15 residues. Here the CDR3 DNA reads TGTGCCAGCACCGGACTAGCGTATAGCACAGATACGCAGTATTTT. This codes for CASTGLAYSTDTQYF. Full variable domain (outside the CDR3, taken from reference TRBV2 and TRBJ2-3): EPEVTQTPSHQVTQMGQEVILRCVPISNHLYFYWYRQILGQKVEFLVSFYNNEISEKSEIFDDQFSVERPDGSNFTLKIRSTKLEDSAMYFCASTGLAYSTDTQYFGPGTRLTVL.

The chain uses TRBV4-1 and TRBJ2-1; 8 nucleotides match TRBD1. In germline, CDR1 is MGHRA, CDR2 YSYEKL. The CDR3 extends over 15 amino acids. The V gene end was trimmed by 1 base and the J gene end by 4 bases; junction bases not matched to a gene: 3. The CDR3 bases are TGCGCCAGCAGCCAAGGGACAGGGTCATACAATGAGCAGTTCTTC. This encodes CASSQGTGSYNEQFF.

The chain combines TRBV29-1 with TRBJ2-5; 12 nucleotides match TRBD2. The length of the CDR3 is 13 residues. V gave up 4 bases and J gave up 5 bases; unmatched junction bases: 2. Germline loops: CDR1 SQVTM, CDR2 ANQGSEA. The CDR3 DNA reads TGCAGCGTTGGGACTAGCGGGGTTGAGACCCAGTACTTC. Its protein is CSVGTSGVETQYF.

The rearrangement links TRBV5-1 to TRBJ1-6; TRBD1 matches 7 bases. Germline CDR1 SGHRS, CDR2 YFSETQ. The CDR3 sequence is 15 residues long. V trimming: 0 bases; J trimming: 7 bases; junction bases outside the gene matches: 4. CDR3 sequence (DNA): TGCGCCAGCAGCTTGGAGGGGACAGAGAATTCACCCCTCCACTTT. Translated, it gives CASSLEGTENSPLHF. Full variable domain (remainder filled in from reference TRBV5-1 and TRBJ1-6): KAGVTQTPRYLIKTRGQQVTLSCSPISGHRSVSWYQQTPGQGLQFLFEYFSETQRNKGNFPGRFSGRQFSNSRSEMNVSTLELGDSALYLCASSLEGTENSPLHFGNGTRLTVT.

The chain combines TRBV7-2 with TRBJ1-5; TRBD1 is a possible D gene (5 bases). Trimming pared 3 bases from V and 7 bases from J, leaving 13 bases between. Germline V gives CDR1 SGHTA, CDR2 FQGNSA. The CDR3 runs to 14 residues. The DNA of the CDR3 is TGTGCCAGCAGCTTTCACGCAGGGATCCAGCCCCAGCATTTT. This encodes CASSFHAGIQPQHF.

The chain couples TRBV5-4 to TRBJ2-4, with 11 nucleotides matching TRBD2. CDR1 is SGHNT and CDR2 is YYREEE in the germline V gene (reference sequence). J lost 9 bases, V lost 4 bases, and 15 bases had no gene match. This CDR3 is built from 17 residues. The CDR3, as DNA: TGTGCCAGCAGCCGTTTGGGAAGTAGCGGGGGGGTCAGCATTCAGTACTTC. Translating it yields CASSRLGSSGGVSIQYF.